This T cell receptor beta chain stems from a study of cytomegalovirus exposure and HLA in healthy donors. Study-level points and caveats: For TCR beta chains, V- and J-gene trimming was later linked to a missense DCLRE1C variant. Researchers catalogued about 150 TCR beta chains as cytomegalovirus-associated.

13 Jbeta primers and 60 Vbeta primers were used for the PCR. The protocol was immunoSEQ multiplex PCR, while the TCRdb copy is restricted to in-frame clones and leaves out a portion. The top ten clones hold roughly 10% of a sample with about 160,000 clones, about 80% of them seen once. In the case of this clone: Its matching antigen is unknown.

CDR1 LNHDA and CDR2 SQIVND come from the germline V gene (reference sequence). V was trimmed by 6 bases and J by 8 bases, leaving 16 bases between them. The CDR3 consists of 14 residues. The origin of this receptor is a man between 18 and 35 years old in good health and CMV-seropositive. The sequenced material came from PBMCs. The chain combines TRBV19 with TRBJ2-2; D might be TRBD1 (6 bases). The CDR3 bases are TGTGCCAGTAGACTGGACGGACAGACTGGGGAGCTGTTTTTT. It specifies CASRLDGQTGELFF.